This T cell receptor (beta chain) is drawn from a study of T cell changes during pregnancy in multiple sclerosis. V was trimmed by 2 bases and J by 6 bases, leaving 7 bases between them. The CDR3 runs to 13 residues. Germline loops: CDR1 SNHLY, CDR2 FYNNEI. TCRdb's copy holds only in-frame clones and misses some; the assay was immunoSEQ multiplex PCR. The sample carries tens of thousands of clones, about 91% recorded once. The genes are TRBV2 and TRBJ2-2; D is undetermined. The input for sequencing was CD4+ T cells from peripheral blood mononuclear cells, taken in the second trimester of pregnancy. This TCR was recovered from a female donor with multiple sclerosis, enrolled in a pregnancy study. The CDR3 sequence is CASSETVPGELFF. The CDR3 DNA follows: TGTGCCAGCAGTGAAACGGTTCCCGGGGAGCTGTTTTTT.